The clone carrying this T cell receptor beta chain has at least ten counts. Its antigen remains unknown. This specimen comes from a study of CD8+CD57+ T cells in acquired aplastic anemia. Whole-study context: Isolated CD4+ and CD8+ cells, once sorted, yielded DNA averaging roughly 3 ug. Study-wide results and limits: Comparison of patients with controls identified around 31 shared CD8+ CDR3 sequences. Researchers reported that CD8+ Simpson's diversity was not significantly different in patients versus controls.

Genomic DNA served as template for TCR beta VDJ and CDR3 profiling. TCRdb reanalysed the reads using MiXCR and keeps one entry per CDR3 protein. The sample gives just over 200,000 distinct CDR3 sequences, approximately 60% of which show up once; about three fifths is in the top ten. From germline, CDR1 is SNHLY and CDR2 FYNNEI. The V and J ends lost 9 bases and 2 bases, in that order; junction bases with no gene match: 7. CDR3 length: 14 amino acids. Patients picked for sequencing had shown CD8+CD57+ cell expansion detected by flow cytometry. By the time of blood sampling, patients had still received no therapy.

Sequenced: sorted CD4+, CD8+, or CD8+CD57+ T cells (not recorded which) from PBMCs. The sequence was collected from a human donor with aplastic anemia. The rearrangement uses TRBV2 and TRBJ2-3, with 8 bases matching TRBD2. CDR3 DNA sequence: TGTGCCAGAACGGGGGGGCCAGACACAGATACGCAGTATTTT. Residues: CARTGGPDTDTQYF.